A selection of T cell receptor beta chains follows, all from one sample in a study of blood T cell repertoires in COVID-19. The protocol was immunoSEQ multiplex PCR, while the TCRdb copy is restricted to in-frame clones and leaves out a portion. The sample lists 200,000 to 250,000 clones; roughly 85% were seen once. The sequencing input was peripheral blood. All receptors derive from a woman older than 75 with acute or convalescent COVID-19. Each CDR3 is given with its conserved first and last residue. The order of the fields is D gene, CDR3 length, J gene, V gene, clone size, CDR3 DNA, CDR3 protein. A D gene is named only where the DNA matches it firmly. Clone size appears in some rows only: once, few, many, or a class for an expanded clone.

.,13,TRBJ1-2,TRBV11-2,.,TGTGCCAGCAGCTTCCAGAAATTTTATGGCTACACCTTC,CASSFQKFYGYTF
.,10,TRBJ1-1,TRBV2,.,TGTGCCAGCAGTGACGTTGAAGCTTTCTTT,CASSDVEAFF
.,15,TRBJ1-2,TRBV28,.,TGTGCCAGCAGTTCTGGACAGTTAGCTAACTATGGCTACACCTTC,CASSSGQLANYGYTF
.,14,TRBJ1-6,TRBV5-8,once,TGTGCCAGCAGGTCGGCAGGGGCAAATTCACCCCTCCACTTT,CASRSAGANSPLHF
.,14,TRBJ2-5,TRBV19,.,TGTGCCAGCCGGAGAACAGGGCCGGGAGAGACCCAGTACTTC,CASRRTGPGETQYF
.,14,TRBJ1-1,TRBV19,.,TGTGCCAGTAGTACGGACATAGGGGACACTGAAGCTTTCTTT,CASSTDIGDTEAFF
.,14,TRBJ2-4,TRBV5-1,.,TGCGCCAGCAGCTTGGGGAGGGCCAAAAACATTCAGTACTTC,CASSLGRAKNIQYF
.,13,TRBJ1-2,TRBV5-1,.,TGCGCCAGCAGCTCTACAGGGTACTATGGCTACACCTTC,CASSSTGYYGYTF
.,13,TRBJ1-5,TRBV6-2/TRBV6-3,.,TGTGCCAGCAGTACCAGGGTTAATCAGCCCCAGCATTTT,CASSTRVNQPQHF
.,15,TRBJ1-6,TRBV25-1,.,TGTGCCAGCAGTGATCGGGTAAACTATAATTCACCCCTCCACTTT,CASSDRVNYNSPLHF
.,13,TRBJ2-5,TRBV19,.,TGTGCCAGTAGTATAAGGAGGAGAGAGACCCAGTACTTC,CASSIRRRETQYF
TRBD1,13,TRBJ1-2,TRBV6-5,.,TGTGCCAGCAGCCTACAGGGGATCTATGGCTACACCTTC,CASSLQGIYGYTF
.,15,TRBJ1-6,TRBV3-1/TRBV3-2,few,TGTGCCAGCAGCCAGATGGGCGCCCATAATTCACCCCTCCACTTT,CASSQMGAHNSPLHF
.,15,TRBJ1-2,TRBV7-9,.,TGTGCCAGCAGCCCGGGGGGGCAACCGGTGGATGGCTACACCTTC,CASSPGGQPVDGYTF